This record looks at one T cell receptor (beta chain) sequence and its context. Its antigen remains undetermined. There are no base qualities to consult, and no much larger clone falls within one base. From cysteine to phenylalanine, the CDR3 is 14 amino acids long. CDR3 DNA is the only sequence kept; it has 42 bases, read in frame from the first base. The germline ends are 8 bases apart after V is trimmed by 2 bases and J by 0 bases. Taken from the germline V gene (reference sequence), the CDR1 and CDR2 loops are SGHNT and YYREEE. Library preparation employed the immunoSEQ multiplex PCR assay. For the multiplex PCR, a mixture combining 60 forward primers for TCR Vbeta segments and 13 reverse primers for TCR Jbeta segments was used. The CDR3 region of rearranged TCR beta genes was amplified from genomic DNA by a multiplex PCR assay. The Illumina HiSeq System was used to sequence the amplified TCR beta libraries as 87-base-pair reads. The original methods were these. Across the 670 or so repertoires, a later analysis counted roughly 84 million unique TCR beta chains, about 10 million of which were shared by at least two donors. Raw reads were error-corrected and collapsed into unique sequences by a nearest-neighbor algorithm in which closely related sequences were merged to remove PCR and sequencing errors. To assign V, D and J gene segments, CDR3 sequences were aligned to IMGT reference sequences. For a sequence to be retained, a match of at least six nucleotides was required to both a V gene segment and a J gene segment. A rearrangement was called productive if the CDR3 had no stop codons and remained in frame with V and J, and every other rearrangement was called non-productive. CDR3 was defined according to IMGT convention as the region running from the second conserved V-encoded cysteine to the conserved J-encoded phenylalanine. The earlier analysis of 450 to 750 of the donors excluded any sequence lacking an unambiguous match to a single V gene segment. An earlier analysis of a few hundred of the donors called V segments functional above 56.7% productive rearrangements and segregating when the between-donor standard deviation exceeded 5%. A statistical classification framework was built for diagnosing cytomegalovirus status from the catalog of TCR beta chain sequences. A later analysis assigned V and J genes by comparing TCR nucleotide sequences with IMGT/GENE-DB human TR gene sequences. The TCRdist pipeline was used in a later analysis to assign CDR3 sequences and most-parsimonious VDJ recombination scenarios. In a later analysis, every TCR beta chain was defined by the combination of its CDR3 amino acid sequence and its V-gene family, and reads without a unique V-gene family were dropped. In a later analysis, nearly 600 highly shared, low-generation-probability nucleotide sequences were removed to address suspected cross-contamination and a sequencing artifact. In a later analysis, a clonal expansion index was calculated for each public chain from normalized within-repertoire ranks of inferred template counts. In a later analysis, generation probabilities were computed using a VDJ recombination model fitted to out-of-frame rearrangements, and the results were checked against IGoR. In a later analysis, hypergeometric tests were used to score TCR-TCR, TCR-HLA and TCR-CMV co-occurrence, with a repertoire-size bias correction applied to TCR pairs. In a later analysis, false discovery rates were estimated by permuting HLA or CMV assignments 20 times. In a later analysis, co-occurring TCRs were grouped using DBSCAN, and TCRdist sequence similarity was added for clustering within HLA-allele-positive subsets. Co-occurrence clustering excluded repertoires with fewer than 30,000 or more than 120,000 public chains, plus five with anomalous nucleotide sharing. Drawn from immuneACCESS, this table holds only the in-frame rearrangements with V and J called that TCRdb kept. Clones are partly lost; checked studies trace under half to an unresolved V gene and leave the rest unexplained. The V and J calls and clone size are taken from that table; D and trimming were inferred from the DNA. This sample has about 160,000 clones in its table, and roughly 80% of those were observed once. The ten most abundant clones make up 3% to 4.5% of the sample.

The cohort consisted of more than 650 healthy bone marrow donors. At the time of sampling, every cohort member was nominally healthy, though immune exposures that went unrecorded were likely present. The donor was CMV seropositive and belonged to the group of some 290 seropositive cohort members. A peripheral blood sample was collected from each donor, and TCR beta sequencing was performed on peripheral blood mononuclear cells. The Qiagen DNeasy Blood Extraction Kit was used to extract genomic DNA from the blood cell samples. The sample belongs to a study of cytomegalovirus exposure and HLA in healthy donors (dated by TCRdb to between 2016 and 2019). Study-wide context: An earlier analysis of some 550 of the donors reported 250 to 300 Gb of sequence data and approximately 110 million unique TCR beta sequences from about 179 million T cells. Typing coverage differed by locus: A, B, C, DRB1 and DQB1 were typed in about 620-630 donors, DQA1 in about 560, DPA1 in 600 to 610, and DPB1 in 472. An early release that covered roughly 600 HLA-typed donors contained approximately 300 gigabases of sequencing data and 85 million to 100 million unique TCR sequences. A later genetic analysis used genome-wide SNP genotypes for about three fifths of the 666 donors, treating that subset as a discovery cohort. Of the 350 to 450 genotyped donors, 81% were placed in the genetic ancestry cluster associated with self-reported Caucasian donors. In an earlier analysis of a few hundred of the donors, high-throughput TCR beta sequencing was used to judge whether each TCR beta V gene segment behaved as functional or pseudogenic. A later analysis re-examined previously published TCR beta repertoires from over 500 donors and added high-resolution HLA genotyping to investigate patterns of TCR occurrence. On average, about 200,000 unique TCR beta nucleotide sequences were sequenced per donor among 398 genotyped donors of the cohort, with roughly 19% of those sequences being non-productive. The study aimed to test whether signatures of past pathogen exposure could be identified by cataloging public T cell receptors. Donor age, sex, ethnicity and CMV serostatus were compiled together with the repertoire data. In the later analysis, no new phenotypic data were used to find candidate immune exposures; instead, reliance was placed on TCR beta sequences and their occurrence across donors. Several DR-DQ haplotypes were treated as single units for association and clustering because of strong linkage in the cohort. To predict cytomegalovirus infection status, the study brought together high-throughput TCR immunosequencing, statistical association of individual TCRs with disease status, and machine learning. Every discovery cohort repertoire had been produced on one sequencing platform. The study profiled the T cell repertoires of under 850 subjects by immunosequencing and related them to cytomegalovirus serostatus. Along with the approximately 670-subject first cohort, a separate validation cohort of 120 different subjects was used. HLA typing included class I and class II loci at four-digit resolution. Study-level results and caveats: Compared with equally common non-associated chains, HLA-associated TCR beta chains in a later analysis were more clonally expanded and had lower generation probabilities. In a later genetic analysis, a missense DCLRE1C variant was associated with V-gene and J-gene trimming of TCR beta chains, and the association was replicated in an independent cohort. According to a later analysis, parvovirus B19, influenza, CMV and Epstein-Barr virus appeared linked to several top co-occurrence clusters. The authors suggested that the approach could potentially be extended to other disease states and immunological phenotypes. Roughly uniform sequencing depth across donors was assumed in presence/absence analyses, although this assumption may not hold. A few of the identified cytomegalovirus-associated TCR beta chains were confirmed in vitro to be specific for cytomegalovirus antigens. Only TCR beta chains were sequenced in this cohort, and the absence of alpha or paired-chain data limited detectable features. A cluster of highly shared sequence variants was judged likely to be a technical artifact of the sequencing pipeline. Compared with the roughly 670-donor mean, donors in an Asian-associated ancestry cluster had fewer N-insertions in productive TCRs, according to a later genetic analysis. Most CMV-associated TCR beta chains appeared to be HLA-restricted in a later analysis, and the HLA associations seemed to be driven largely by CMV exposure. Because the 87-base-pair reads could not distinguish some IMGT-functional V segments, including TRBV6-2 and TRBV6-3, those segments were excluded. Correlated functional status among segregating V segments might be attributable to linkage disequilibrium, but an unknown experimental factor could not be ruled out. Strong co-occurrence of HLA alleles, especially DR and DQ, made assigning TCR associations to individual alleles difficult. The only immune exposure information available for the cohort was CMV serostatus. In a later analysis, TCR association rates were found to vary across HLA loci, with the most associated TCRs seen for DRB1 alleles and the fewest for HLA-C alleles. Most TCR sequences were seen in very few donors, while some public TCRs were found in many individuals. Broadly in line with IMGT annotations, most TCR beta V segments showed up in productive rearrangements about 90% or about 30% of the time in an earlier analysis of some 590 of the donors. A total of about 150 TCR beta chains were listed by the study as associated with cytomegalovirus. Specific HLA alleles were associated with 15,000 to 20,000 TCR beta sequences at a false discovery rate of 0.05 in a later analysis. Because HLA typing was unavailable for some donors at each locus, only the typed subset was used in association tests. In both the original and validation cohorts, the classifier was reported to diagnose cytomegalovirus status with high specificity and sensitivity. Because counts were too low, under 20 rarely observed V segments, including chromosome 9 orphons, were left out of the earlier analysis of 500 to 650 of the donors. A further reported finding was that TCR beta sequences accurately predicted the HLA-A and HLA-B alleles for most subjects in the first cohort.

Sequences were obtained from PBMCs. The rearrangement combines TRBV5-4 with TRBJ1-1; the D gene assignment is ambiguous. The TCR originated in a man aged 25-45 years in good health and CMV-seropositive. The CDR3 region: CASSFGSLNTEAFF. The nucleotides read TGTGCCAGCAGCTTTGGCTCGCTGAACACTGAAGCTTTCTTT.